The 14 T cell receptor beta chains in this list originate from one sample, sequenced in a study of blood T cell repertoires in COVID-19. Clones were read by immunoSEQ multiplex PCR, and TCRdb kept only the in-frame ones, dropping some. The sample contains under 200,000 clones, 88% of which appear only once. Material for sequencing was peripheral blood. These receptors all come from a man aged 35 to 55 with active or convalescent COVID-19.

This clone appeared once. The chain joins TRBV5-6 to TRBJ2-3, with D possibly being TRBD2 (6 bases). The CDR3 spans 16 residues. Germline loops: CDR1 SGHDT, CDR2 YYEEEE. V lost 7 bases, J lost 5 bases, and 23 bases lay in between. CDR3 coding DNA: TGTGCCAGCCGACGTGGGTATTGGAGGGCAGGAGATACGCAGTATTTT. Its translation is CASRRGYWRAGDTQYF. The whole variable domain, remainder taken from reference TRBV5-6 and TRBJ2-3, is DAGVTQSPTHLIKTRGQQVTLRCSPKSGHDTVSWYQQALGQGPQFIFQYYEEEERQRGNFPDRFSGHQFPNYSSELNVNALLLGDSALYLCASRRGYWRAGDTQYFGPGTRLTVL.

V and J are TRBV30 and TRBJ2-7, with 10 bases fitting TRBD1. The CDR3 contains 17 residues. The V and J ends lost 0 bases and 3 bases, in that order; junction bases with no gene match: 11. The germline CDR1 and CDR2 sequences are GTSNPN and SVGIG (reference sequence). The CDR3 loop is CAWSVRVGTGAFYEQYF. CDR3 sequence (DNA): TGTGCCTGGAGTGTTAGAGTTGGGACAGGGGCTTTCTACGAGCAGTACTTC.

V gene TRBV9 combines with J gene TRBJ2-5, with 7 bases matching TRBD2. The CDR3 extends over 14 amino acids. J was trimmed by 4 bases and V by 0 bases; bases with no gene match: 3. Per germline, CDR1 SGDLS and CDR2 YYNGEE. The CDR3 DNA is TGTGCCAGCAGCGTAGTCCCGGGGGGAGAGACCCAGTACTTC. Its translation: CASSVVPGGETQYF.

V and J are TRBV11-1 and TRBJ1-3, with D tentatively TRBD1 (6 bases). Germline CDR1 SGHAT, CDR2 FQDESV (reference sequence). V was trimmed by 4 bases and J by 2 bases, leaving 6 bases between them. This CDR3 is 13 amino acids long. The CDR3 sequence: CASSWDTGNTIYF. In nucleotides, the CDR3 is TGTGCCAGCAGCTGGGACACTGGAAACACCATATATTTT. Using reference TRBV11-1 and TRBJ1-3 for the parts outside the CDR3, the full variable domain is EAEVAQSPRYKITEKSQAVAFWCDPISGHATLYWYRQILGQGPELLVQFQDESVVDDSQLPKDRFSAERLKGVDSTLKIQPAELGDSAMYLCASSWDTGNTIYFGEGSWLTVV.

The gene calls are TRBV29-1 and TRBJ2-2; 7 bases are a match to TRBD2. V dropped 3 bases and J dropped 7; count of bases not matched to a gene: 5. The CDR3 totals 13 residues. Germline loops: CDR1 SQVTM, CDR2 ANQGSEA. The CDR3: CSVDTSAYGELFF. The CDR3 DNA is TGCAGCGTTGATACTAGCGCGTACGGGGAGCTGTTTTTT.

This chain links TRBV24-1 with TRBJ1-2; TRBD1 aligns across 7 bases. Trimming at V came to 2 bases and at J to 4 bases, leaving 9 bases not matched to a gene. Germline V gene lookup returns CDR1 KGHDR and CDR2 SFDVKD. The CDR3 sequence is 16 residues long. The CDR3 region has the DNA TGTGCCACCAGTGATTCCAACAGGGGCGAACCCTATGGCTACACCTTC. Amino acid sequence: CATSDSNRGEPYGYTF.

This clone was detected only once. Compared with germline, one end of the junction differs, possibly owing to a read error. This chain uses TRBV2 with TRBJ2-5; 12 bases are shared with TRBD2. The germline gives CDR1 SNHLY, CDR2 FYNNEI. The CDR3 is 15 amino acids. The CDR3 loop is CARSGPSGGGETQYF. The CDR3 nucleotides are TGTGCCAGAAGTGGCCCTAGCGGGGGGGGAGAGACCCAGTACTTC.

The chain couples TRBV3-1 (or the pseudogene TRBV3-2) to TRBJ1-4; no clear D gene. V was shortened by 2 bases and J by 0 bases, with 7 bases between the two germline ends. From germline, CDR1 is LGHDT and CDR2 YNNKEL (reference sequence). The CDR3 contains 15 residues. The CDR3: CASSQTTPTNEKLFF. The DNA for the CDR3 is TGTGCCAGCAGCCAAACAACACCAACTAATGAAAAACTGTTTTTT.

The chain is built from TRBV14 and TRBJ2-3, with 10 positions matching TRBD2. Germline CDR1 is SGHDN and CDR2 is FVKESK. The length of the CDR3 is 17 residues. V was pared by 3 bases and J by 0 bases, with 6 bases of the junction left unmatched. CDR3 in amino acids: CASSHRSSGGSTDTQYF. The CDR3 DNA follows: TGTGCCAGCAGCCACCGCTCTAGCGGGGGTAGCACAGATACGCAGTATTTT.

This chain links TRBV11-2 with TRBJ2-1; 10 bases fit TRBD2. This CDR3 contains 16 residues. Unmatched junction bases numbered 12, after V lost 6 bases and J lost 7 bases. CDR1 is SGHAT and CDR2 is FQNNGV in the germline V gene. CDR3 sequence reads: CASRELAGVFSNEQFF. CDR3 nucleotide sequence: TGTGCCAGCAGGGAGCTAGCGGGAGTCTTCAGTAATGAGCAGTTCTTC.

V is TRBV2 and J is TRBJ1-5; D possibly corresponds to TRBD1 (6 bases). Trimming left V 7 bases short and J 2 bases short, with 12 bases between. This CDR3 has 14 residues. Germline V gives CDR1 SNHLY, CDR2 FYNNEI. CDR3 sequence: CASTRTVGNQPQHF. Written as DNA, the CDR3 is TGTGCCAGCACCCGGACAGTCGGCAATCAGCCCCAGCATTTT.

This chain connects TRBV6-5 to TRBJ1-2, with D tentatively TRBD1 (5 bases). The CDR3 runs 14 residues. The germline V gene has CDR1 MNHEY and CDR2 SVGAGI. V gave up 4 bases and J gave up 7 bases, with 16 bases separating them. Here the CDR3 reads CASSSFGGLSGYTF. CDR3 nucleotide sequence: TGTGCCAGCAGTTCCTTCGGGGGGTTAAGTGGCTACACCTTC.

This rearrangement joins TRBV18 to TRBJ2-7; TRBD1 matches 9 bases. V trimming: 5 bases; J trimming: 6 bases; junction bases outside the gene matches: 8. The germline V gene has CDR1 KGHSH and CDR2 LQKENI. The CDR3 runs to 14 residues. CDR3 sequence (DNA): TGTGCCAGCTCAGAGGGACAGGGTCGCCGCGAGCAGTACTTC. This codes for CASSEGQGRREQYF.

The V gene is TRBV2, the J gene TRBJ2-7; D perhaps matches TRBD1 (5 bases). The CDR3 is made up of 13 amino acids. Trimming pared 2 bases from V and 5 bases from J, leaving 10 bases between. Germline V CDR1 and CDR2: SNHLY, FYNNEI. This CDR3 reads CASSEQGFHEQYF. Written as DNA, the CDR3 is TGTGCCAGCAGTGAACAGGGTTTTCACGAGCAGTACTTC.